A selection of T cell receptor beta chains follows, all from one sample in a study of neurological immune-mediated disorders. TCRdb analysed the 5' RACE reads with MiXCR anew, one entry per CDR3 protein. The sample holds about 81,000 distinct CDR3 sequences, approximately 4.6% seen once. Sequenced material: PBMCs. The origin of the receptors is a woman aged 55-70 years with multiple sclerosis. Each CDR3 is given with its conserved first and last residue. Fields, in order: clone size, D gene, J gene, V gene, CDR3 protein, CDR3 DNA. D genes are given only for firm matches. Not every row has a clone size; where given, it reads once, few, many or a size class.

>many|TRBD2|TRBJ2-1|TRBV10-3
CAISPGTSGDEQFF
TGTGCCATCAGTCCCGGGACTAGCGGGGATGAGCAGTTCTTC
>many|-|TRBJ2-3|TRBV11-2
CASSLGSDTQYF
TGTGCCAGCAGCTTAGGGTCAGATACGCAGTATTTT
>many|-|TRBJ2-1|TRBV5-8
CASSYQPGEQFF
TGTGCCAGCAGCTATCAGCCTGGTGAGCAGTTCTTC
>many|-|TRBJ2-1|TRBV5-6
CASSLVSDSGYNEQFF
TGTGCCAGCAGCTTGGTCTCGGACTCGGGCTACAATGAGCAGTTCTTC
>few|-|TRBJ2-7|TRBV19
CASSSPGTREQYF
TGTGCCAGTAGTAGCCCAGGGACGAGAGAGCAGTACTTC
>many|TRBD1|TRBJ2-2|TRBV7-6
CASSTPRTGENTGELFF
TGTGCCAGCAGCACACCACGGACAGGGGAGAACACCGGGGAGCTGTTTTTT
>many|-|TRBJ2-3|TRBV20-1
CSARWRGVADTQYF
TGCAGTGCTAGATGGAGGGGTGTCGCAGATACGCAGTATTTT
>many|-|TRBJ2-1|TRBV28
CASSRHPQRPPYGEQFF
TGTGCCAGCAGTCGCCATCCTCAGCGGCCCCCTTACGGTGAGCAGTTCTTC
>many|-|TRBJ1-2|TRBV28
CASSLMGIYGYTF
TGTGCCAGCAGTTTAATGGGGATCTATGGCTACACCTTC
>many|-|TRBJ2-3|TRBV5-1
CASSYQVRTMSTDTQYF
TGCGCCAGCAGCTATCAGGTCAGGACAATGAGCACAGATACGCAGTATTTT
>many|-|TRBJ1-1|TRBV3-1
CASSQGYGAGNTEAFF
TGTGCCAGCAGCCAAGGTTACGGGGCGGGGAACACTGAAGCTTTCTTT
>few|-|TRBJ2-7|TRBV25-1
CASSGSGSYEQYF
TGTGCCAGCAGTGGAAGCGGCTCGTACGAGCAGTACTTC
>many|-|TRBJ2-5|TRBV12-3/TRBV12-4
CASSQPGPQETQYF
TGTGCCAGCAGTCAACCGGGACCCCAAGAGACCCAGTACTTC
>many|-|TRBJ2-7|TRBV21-1
CASSKPGGEQYF
TGTGCCAGCAGCAAACCAGGAGGCGAGCAGTACTTC
>many|TRBD1|TRBJ2-1|TRBV7-9
CASSLFGQGTYNEQFF
TGTGCCAGCAGCTTATTCGGACAGGGAACCTACAATGAGCAGTTCTTC
>many|TRBD2|TRBJ2-7|TRBV5-1
CASSPNPPSGGAYEQYF
TGCGCCAGCAGCCCAAACCCCCCTAGCGGGGGGGCCTACGAGCAGTACTTC
>many|-|TRBJ2-7|TRBV5-1
CASSSTWGHEQYF
TGCGCCAGCAGCTCTACGTGGGGCCACGAGCAGTACTTC
>many|-|TRBJ1-5|TRBV7-8
CASSFGTKDNQPQHF
TGTGCCAGCAGCTTCGGGACAAAAGACAATCAGCCCCAGCATTTT
>many|-|TRBJ2-7|TRBV20-1
CSARPQTLPSSYEQYF
TGCAGTGCTAGACCTCAGACTCTTCCAAGCTCCTACGAGCAGTACTTC
>many|TRBD2|TRBJ2-5|TRBV5-1
CASSLDPSGGGETQYF
TGCGCCAGCAGCTTGGACCCAAGCGGGGGAGGAGAGACCCAGTACTTC
>many|TRBD1|TRBJ2-5|TRBV5-1
CASSPARDRETQYF
TGCGCCAGCAGCCCGGCCCGGGACAGAGAGACCCAGTACTTC
>-|TRBD1|TRBJ1-2|TRBV7-6
CASSRQGTGGYTF
TGTGCCAGCTCCCGACAGGGGACAGGGGGCTACACCTTC
>many|-|TRBJ2-1|TRBV5-1
CASSFPKQGLYNEQFF
TGCGCCAGCAGCTTCCCCAAACAAGGACTCTACAATGAGCAGTTCTTC
>many|-|TRBJ1-4|TRBV20-1
CSALSVGDEKLFF
TGCAGTGCCCTTAGCGTCGGGGATGAAAAACTGTTTTTT
>many|-|TRBJ1-6|TRBV5-1
CASSSGRDNSPLHF
TGCGCCAGCAGCTCCGGACGGGATAATTCACCCCTCCACTTT
>many|TRBD1|TRBJ1-2|TRBV27
CASSYSSGQGFSGYTF
TGTGCCAGCAGTTACTCCTCGGGACAGGGATTTAGTGGCTACACCTTC
>many|-|TRBJ1-6|TRBV28
CASRPTGFVSPLHF
TGTGCCAGCAGACCGACAGGTTTTGTGTCACCCCTCCACTTT
>few|-|TRBJ2-3|TRBV30
CAWTPKDTQYF
TGTGCCTGGACCCCGAAAGATACGCAGTATTTT
>-|-|TRBJ1-5|TRBV28
CASSPPWGNQPQHF
TGTGCCAGTAGTCCTCCGTGGGGGAACCAGCCCCAGCATTTT
>many|TRBD1|TRBJ2-7|TRBV5-1
CASSPRTGDYEQYF
TGCGCCAGCAGCCCCCGGACAGGGGACTACGAGCAGTACTTC
>many|-|TRBJ1-3|TRBV6-5
CASRPPTVSGNTIYF
TGTGCCAGCAGACCCCCGACAGTCTCTGGAAACACCATATATTTT
>many|-|TRBJ2-1|TRBV7-6
CASSLGRNNEQFF
TGTGCCAGCAGCTTAGGGCGGAACAATGAGCAGTTCTTC
>many|-|TRBJ1-5|TRBV3-1
CASSQDRGGRNQPQHF
TGTGCCAGCAGCCAAGATCGGGGAGGGCGCAATCAGCCCCAGCATTTT
>many|-|TRBJ2-2|TRBV5-1
CASSLKNTGELFF
TGCGCCAGCAGTTTGAAGAACACCGGGGAGCTGTTTTTT
>many|-|TRBJ2-7|TRBV5-6
CASSLWFYDLDEQYF
TGTGCCAGCAGCTTGTGGTTCTATGATCTCGACGAGCAGTACTTC
>many|-|TRBJ1-1|TRBV6-2/TRBV6-3
CASRRGNTEAFF
TGTGCCAGCCGGAGAGGGAACACTGAAGCTTTCTTT
>many|-|TRBJ1-2|TRBV7-8
CASSLATDSYYGYTF
TGTGCCAGCAGCTTAGCGACGGACAGCTACTATGGCTACACCTTC
>many|TRBD1|TRBJ1-1|TRBV28
CASIPQGEWGEAFF
TGTGCCAGCATCCCTCAGGGGGAATGGGGTGAAGCTTTCTTT
>many|TRBD1|TRBJ1-5|TRBV20-1
CSARDPTGGNQPQHF
TGCAGTGCTAGAGATCCGACAGGGGGCAATCAGCCCCAGCATTTT
>many|TRBD2|TRBJ2-7|TRBV3-1
CASCRTTGGYEQYF
TGTGCCAGCTGCCGCACGACGGGGGGTTACGAGCAGTACTTC
>many|TRBD2|TRBJ2-3|TRBV20-1
CSAQTGTSGPSDTQYF
TGCAGTGCGCAAACCGGGACTAGCGGTCCGTCAGATACGCAGTATTTT
>many|-|TRBJ2-7|TRBV7-9
CASSPGAGSYEQYF
TGTGCCAGCAGCCCGGGCGCAGGTTCCTACGAGCAGTACTTC
>many|-|TRBJ1-4|TRBV6-6
CASSSTVGNEKLFF
TGTGCCAGCAGTTCGACGGTCGGCAATGAAAAACTGTTTTTT
>many|-|TRBJ2-1|TRBV20-1
CSAPPSVSYNEQFF
TGCAGTGCCCCTCCTAGCGTCTCCTACAATGAGCAGTTCTTC
>many|-|TRBJ1-5|TRBV2
CASSDSTGNQPQHF
TGTGCCAGCAGTGATTCGACAGGCAATCAGCCCCAGCATTTT
>few|TRBD1|TRBJ1-5|TRBV6-1
CASRATGINQPQHF
TGTGCCAGCAGGGCGACAGGGATTAATCAGCCCCAGCATTTT
>many|-|TRBJ2-3|TRBV27
CASSSVGGTDTQYF
TGTGCCAGCAGTTCCGTGGGCGGCACAGATACGCAGTATTTT
>many|-|TRBJ2-5|TRBV5-1
CASSLGALGQETQYF
TGCGCCAGCAGCTTGGGGGCCTTGGGTCAAGAGACCCAGTACTTC
>many|-|TRBJ1-1|TRBV3-1
CASSLGTAKMNTEAFF
TGTGCCAGCAGCCTAGGGACCGCTAAAATGAACACTGAAGCTTTCTTT
>many|TRBD1|TRBJ2-3|TRBV20-1
CSAGDSWTQYF
TGCAGTGCGGGGGACAGTTGGACGCAGTATTTT
>-|TRBD1|TRBJ2-1|TRBV5-6
CASSAAGTGDYEQFF
TGTGCCAGCAGCGCGGCCGGGACAGGGGACTATGAGCAGTTCTTC
>few|TRBD1|TRBJ1-1|TRBV7-2
CASSRQGPMNTEAFF
TGTGCCAGCAGTAGACAGGGACCCATGAACACTGAAGCTTTCTTT
>many|TRBD2|TRBJ2-7|TRBV15
CATQRGGSYVEQYF
TGTGCCACCCAACGGGGGGGATCTTATGTCGAGCAGTACTTC
>many|-|TRBJ2-2|TRBV20-1
CSARGVVFANTGELFF
TGCAGTGCCCGAGGGGTGGTCTTCGCGAACACCGGGGAGCTGTTTTTT